This T cell receptor (beta chain) derives from a study of T cells after posttransplantation cyclophosphamide. Points from the study as a whole: Recipient CMV seropositivity and CMV reactivation strongly tracked TRB clonality.

TCRdb keeps only in-frame clones here, not all; method: immunoSEQ multiplex PCR. Here the sample spans under 40,000 clones, roughly 91% being singletons. The naive gate required viable CD3+CD4+ or CD3+CD8+ cells with CCR7+CD45RA+CD45RO-CD95-CD27+CD28+ phenotype. As regards this clone: Its antigen is undetermined.

This CDR3 is built from 12 residues. Trimming removed 5 bases from V and 5 bases from J, with 9 bases in between. Per germline, CDR1 SGHVS and CDR2 FNYEAQ. This sequence joins TRBV7-6 and TRBJ2-5; D not certain. The sequenced sample consisted of naive CD4+ T cells sorted from blood. The origin of this receptor is a young man in good health and a related stem cell transplant donor. CDR3 DNA: TGTGCCAGCAGCAGCCATATGGAGACCCAGTACTTC. The encoded protein is CASSSHMETQYF. Using reference TRBV7-6 and TRBJ2-5 for the parts outside the CDR3, the full variable domain is GAGVSQSPRYKVTKRGQDVALRCDPISGHVSLYWYRQALGQGPEFLTYFNYEAQQDKSGLPNDRFSAERPEGSISTLTIQRTEQRDSAMYRCASSSHMETQYFGPGTRLLVL.